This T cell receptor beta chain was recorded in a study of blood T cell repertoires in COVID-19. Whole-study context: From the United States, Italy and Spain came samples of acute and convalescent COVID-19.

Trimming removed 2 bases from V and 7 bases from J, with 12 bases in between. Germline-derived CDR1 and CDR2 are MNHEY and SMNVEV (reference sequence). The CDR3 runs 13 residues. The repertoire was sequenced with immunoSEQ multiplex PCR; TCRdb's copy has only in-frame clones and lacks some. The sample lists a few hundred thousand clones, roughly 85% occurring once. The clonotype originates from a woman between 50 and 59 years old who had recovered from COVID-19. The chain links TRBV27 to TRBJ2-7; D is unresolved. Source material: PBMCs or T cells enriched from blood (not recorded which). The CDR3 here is CASSLNGIQEQYF. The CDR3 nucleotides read TGTGCCAGCAGTTTAAATGGTATCCAGGAGCAGTACTTC.